Shown below are 2 T cell receptor beta chains from a single sample sequenced in a study of blood T cell repertoires in COVID-19. Data came from immunoSEQ multiplex PCR; TCRdb stores just in-frame clones and leaves some out. The sample carries about 80,000 clones, roughly 80% recorded once. Sequencing was carried out using peripheral blood. The receptors derive from a woman in her 70s with acute or convalescent COVID-19.

The CDR3 reads CARSPYPGEQETQYF. The DNA of the CDR3 is TGTGCCAGAAGCCCCTATCCGGGGGAACAAGAGACCCAGTACTTC. The chain carries TRBV5-3 and TRBJ2-5; a possible D gene is TRBD2 (6 bases). TRBV5-3 qualifies as an ORF whose function is uncertain. The CDR3 runs to 15 residues. V shed 4 bases and J shed 2 bases, with 15 bases lying between them.

The table lists this clone with a count of one. The rearrangement uses TRBV19 and TRBJ2-1; 11 bases match TRBD2. J gave up 4 bases and V 7 bases, and 6 bases lay outside the gene matches. Per germline, CDR1 LNHDA and CDR2 SQIVND (reference sequence). The CDR3 length is 15 residues. CDR3 protein: CASKLAGGIYNEQFF. The CDR3 DNA sequence: TGTGCCAGTAAATTAGCGGGAGGGATTTACAATGAGCAGTTCTTC.